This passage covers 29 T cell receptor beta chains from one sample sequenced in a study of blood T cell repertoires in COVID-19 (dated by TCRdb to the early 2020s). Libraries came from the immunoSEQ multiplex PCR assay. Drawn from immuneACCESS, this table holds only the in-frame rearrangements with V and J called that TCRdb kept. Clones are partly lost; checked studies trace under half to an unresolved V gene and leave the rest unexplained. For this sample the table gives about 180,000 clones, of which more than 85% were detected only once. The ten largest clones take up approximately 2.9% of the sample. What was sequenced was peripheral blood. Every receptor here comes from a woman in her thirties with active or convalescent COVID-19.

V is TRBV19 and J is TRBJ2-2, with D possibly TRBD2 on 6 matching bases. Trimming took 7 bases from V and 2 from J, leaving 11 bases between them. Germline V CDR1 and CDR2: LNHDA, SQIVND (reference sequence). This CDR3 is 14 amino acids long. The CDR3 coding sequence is TGTGCCAGTAAGGTGGGAGGAAACACCGGGGAGCTGTTTTTT. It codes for CASKVGGNTGELFF.

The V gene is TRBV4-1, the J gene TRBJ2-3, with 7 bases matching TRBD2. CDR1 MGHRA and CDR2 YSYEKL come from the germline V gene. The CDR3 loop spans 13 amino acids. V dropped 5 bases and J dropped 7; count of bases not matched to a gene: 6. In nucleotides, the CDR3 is TGCGCCAGCAGCACGCGACTAGCAAATACGCAGTATTTT. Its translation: CASSTRLANTQYF.

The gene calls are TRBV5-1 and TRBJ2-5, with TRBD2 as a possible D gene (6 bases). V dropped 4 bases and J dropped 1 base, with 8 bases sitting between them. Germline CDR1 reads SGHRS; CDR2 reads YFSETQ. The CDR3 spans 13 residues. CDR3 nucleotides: TGCGCCAGCAGCCTTAGCGGCCAAGAGACCCAGTACTTC. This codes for CASSLSGQETQYF.

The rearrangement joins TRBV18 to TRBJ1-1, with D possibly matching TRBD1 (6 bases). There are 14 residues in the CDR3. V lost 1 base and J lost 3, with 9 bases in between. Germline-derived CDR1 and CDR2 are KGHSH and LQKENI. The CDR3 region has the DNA TGTGCCAGCTCACCACTCCCAGGGGACACTGAAGCTTTCTTT. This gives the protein CASSPLPGDTEAFF.

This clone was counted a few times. The CDR3 coding sequence is TGTGCCAGCAGCTTTTTAGGACAGGGCCTCACTGGAAACACCATATATTTT. Protein product: CASSFLGQGLTGNTIYF. This chain connects TRBV5-6 to TRBJ1-3; 8 bases line up with TRBD1. J gave up 2 bases and V 2 bases, and 9 bases lay outside the gene matches. This CDR3 is 17 amino acids long. The V gene's germline CDR1 is SGHDT and CDR2 YYEEEE.

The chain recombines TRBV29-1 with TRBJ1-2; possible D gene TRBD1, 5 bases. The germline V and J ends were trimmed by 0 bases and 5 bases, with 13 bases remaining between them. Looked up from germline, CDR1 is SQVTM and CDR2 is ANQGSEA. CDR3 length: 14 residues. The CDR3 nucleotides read TGCAGCGTTGAAGATCGGGCACCAGGGTATGGCTACACCTTC. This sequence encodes CSVEDRAPGYGYTF.

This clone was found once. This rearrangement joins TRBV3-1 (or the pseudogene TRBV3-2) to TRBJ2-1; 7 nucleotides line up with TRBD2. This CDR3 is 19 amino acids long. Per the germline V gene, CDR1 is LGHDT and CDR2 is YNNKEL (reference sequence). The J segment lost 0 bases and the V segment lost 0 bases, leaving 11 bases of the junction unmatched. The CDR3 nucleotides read TGTGCCAGCAGCCAAGAGCTCCCTAGCGGCGGTAGCTCCTACAATGAGCAGTTCTTC. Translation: CASSQELPSGGSSYNEQFF.

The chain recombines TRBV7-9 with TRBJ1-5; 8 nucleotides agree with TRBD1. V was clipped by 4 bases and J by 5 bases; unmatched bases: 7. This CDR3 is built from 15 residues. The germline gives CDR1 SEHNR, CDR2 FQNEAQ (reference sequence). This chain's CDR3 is CASSSSTGVYQPQHF. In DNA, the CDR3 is TGTGCCAGCAGCTCCTCGACAGGGGTGTATCAGCCCCAGCATTTT.

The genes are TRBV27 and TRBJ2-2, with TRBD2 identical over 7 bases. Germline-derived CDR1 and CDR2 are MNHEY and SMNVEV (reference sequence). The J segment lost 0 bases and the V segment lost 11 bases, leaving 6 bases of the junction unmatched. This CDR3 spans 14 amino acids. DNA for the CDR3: TGTGCCGCAGGGCTAGCGGCGAACACCGGGGAGCTGTTTTTT. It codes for CAAGLAANTGELFF.

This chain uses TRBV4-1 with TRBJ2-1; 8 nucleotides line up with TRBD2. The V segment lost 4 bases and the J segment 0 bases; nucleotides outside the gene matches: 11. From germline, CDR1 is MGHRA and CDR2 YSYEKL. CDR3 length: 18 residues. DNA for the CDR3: TGCGCCAGCAGCCCACCGGGGGGGACGGCGAGCTCCTACAATGAGCAGTTCTTC. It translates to CASSPPGGTASSYNEQFF.

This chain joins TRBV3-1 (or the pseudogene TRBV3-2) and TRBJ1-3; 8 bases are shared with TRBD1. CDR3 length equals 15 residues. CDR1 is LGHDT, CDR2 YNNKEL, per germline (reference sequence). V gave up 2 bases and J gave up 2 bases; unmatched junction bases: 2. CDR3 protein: CASSQPDRAGNTIYF. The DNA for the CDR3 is TGTGCCAGCAGCCAACCGGACAGGGCTGGAAACACCATATATTTT.

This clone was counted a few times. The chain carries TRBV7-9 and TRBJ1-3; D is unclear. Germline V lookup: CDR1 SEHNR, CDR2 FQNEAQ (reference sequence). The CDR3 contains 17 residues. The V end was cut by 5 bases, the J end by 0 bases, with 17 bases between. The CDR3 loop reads CASSPWETVFSGNTIYF. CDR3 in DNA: TGTGCCAGCAGCCCCTGGGAGACCGTTTTCTCTGGAAACACCATATATTTT.

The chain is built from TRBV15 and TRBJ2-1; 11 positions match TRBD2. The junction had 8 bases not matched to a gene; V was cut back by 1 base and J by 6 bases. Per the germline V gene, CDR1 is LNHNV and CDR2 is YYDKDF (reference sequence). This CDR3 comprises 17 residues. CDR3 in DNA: TGTGCCACCAGCAGAGCCCTTCTAGCGGGGGGAGGCAATGAGCAGTTCTTC. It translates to CATSRALLAGGGNEQFF.

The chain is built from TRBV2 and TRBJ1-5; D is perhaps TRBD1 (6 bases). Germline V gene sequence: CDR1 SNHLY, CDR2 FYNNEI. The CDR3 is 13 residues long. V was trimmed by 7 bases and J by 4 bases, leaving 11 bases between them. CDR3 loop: CASNLQGNQPQHF. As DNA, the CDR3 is TGTGCCAGCAATCTACAGGGAAATCAGCCCCAGCATTTT.

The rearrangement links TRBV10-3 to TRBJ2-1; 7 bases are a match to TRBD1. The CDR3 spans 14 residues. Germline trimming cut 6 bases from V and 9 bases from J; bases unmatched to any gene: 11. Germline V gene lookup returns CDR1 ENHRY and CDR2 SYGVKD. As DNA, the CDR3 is TGTGCCATCAGACCGGGACAGATCCTAGGTGAGCAGTTCTTC. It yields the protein CAIRPGQILGEQFF.

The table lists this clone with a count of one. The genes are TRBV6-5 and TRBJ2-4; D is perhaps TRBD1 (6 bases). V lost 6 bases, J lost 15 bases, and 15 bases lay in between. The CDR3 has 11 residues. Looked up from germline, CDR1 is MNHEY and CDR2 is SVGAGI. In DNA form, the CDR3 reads TGTGCCAGCAGGACTTCAGGGGTATGGTACTTC. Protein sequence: CASRTSGVWYF.

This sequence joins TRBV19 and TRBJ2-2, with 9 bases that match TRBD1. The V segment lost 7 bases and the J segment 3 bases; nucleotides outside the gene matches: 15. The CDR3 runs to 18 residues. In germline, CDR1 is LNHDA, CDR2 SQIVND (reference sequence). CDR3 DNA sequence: TGTGCCAGTACCCCCCGGTCCGGACAGGGGAGGTACACCGGGGAGCTGTTTTTT. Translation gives CASTPRSGQGRYTGELFF. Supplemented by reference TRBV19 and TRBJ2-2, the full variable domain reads DGGITQSPKYLFRKEGQNVTLSCEQNLNHDAMYWYRQDPGQGLRLIYYSQIVNDFQKGDIAEGYSVSREKKESFPLTVTSAQKNPTAFYLCASTPRSGQGRYTGELFFGEGSRLTVL.

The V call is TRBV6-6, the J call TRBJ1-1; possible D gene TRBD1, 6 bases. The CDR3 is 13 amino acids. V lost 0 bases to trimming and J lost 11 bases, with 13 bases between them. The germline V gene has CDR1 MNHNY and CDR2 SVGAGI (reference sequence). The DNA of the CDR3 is TGTGCCAGCAGTTACTCGTGGGGAGGGGGTGCTTTCTTT. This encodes CASSYSWGGGAFF.

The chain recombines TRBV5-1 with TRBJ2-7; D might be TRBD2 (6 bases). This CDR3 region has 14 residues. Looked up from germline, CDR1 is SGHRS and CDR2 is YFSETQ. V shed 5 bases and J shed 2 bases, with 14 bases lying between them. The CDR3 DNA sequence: TGCGCCAGCAGGGTCGATGGCGGGGCCTACGAGCAGTACTTC. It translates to CASRVDGGAYEQYF. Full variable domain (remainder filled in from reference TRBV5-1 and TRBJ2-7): KAGVTQTPRYLIKTRGQQVTLSCSPISGHRSVSWYQQTPGQGLQFLFEYFSETQRNKGNFPGRFSGRQFSNSRSEMNVSTLELGDSALYLCASRVDGGAYEQYFGPGTRLTVT.

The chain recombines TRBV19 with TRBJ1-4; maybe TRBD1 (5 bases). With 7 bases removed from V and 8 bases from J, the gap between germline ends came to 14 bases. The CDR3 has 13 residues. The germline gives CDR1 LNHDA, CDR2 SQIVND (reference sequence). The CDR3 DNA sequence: TGTGCCAGTAACGGGGGGTTACGAGAAAAACTGTTTTTT. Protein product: CASNGGLREKLFF.

CDR3 sequence (DNA): TGTGCCAGCAGTTTTCGAGAAAGCTACGAGCAGTACTTC. It is translated as CASSFRESYEQYF. The gene calls are TRBV27 and TRBJ2-7, with D uncertain. The CDR3 extends over 13 amino acids. V lost 3 bases and J 3 bases, leaving 9 bases between the germline ends. Germline CDR1 reads MNHEY; CDR2 reads SMNVEV (reference sequence).

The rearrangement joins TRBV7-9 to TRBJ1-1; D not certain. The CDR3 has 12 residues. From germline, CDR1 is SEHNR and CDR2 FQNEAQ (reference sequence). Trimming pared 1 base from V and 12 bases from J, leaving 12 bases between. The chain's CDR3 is CASSLGRLETFF. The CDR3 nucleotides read TGTGCCAGCAGCTTAGGGAGGCTGGAAACTTTCTTT. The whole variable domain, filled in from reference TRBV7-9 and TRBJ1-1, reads DTGVSQNPRHKITKRGQNVTFRCDPISEHNRLYWYRQTLGQGPEFLTYFQNEAQLEKSRLLSDRFSAERPKGSFSTLEIQRTEQGDSAMYLCASSLGRLETFFGQGTRLTVV.

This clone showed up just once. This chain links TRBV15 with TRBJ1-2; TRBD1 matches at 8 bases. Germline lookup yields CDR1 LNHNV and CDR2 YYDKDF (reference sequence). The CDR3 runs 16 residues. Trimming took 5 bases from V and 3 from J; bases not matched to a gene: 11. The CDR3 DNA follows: TGTGCCACCAGCGTCCAGGGGGCAATCGGGCACTATGGCTACACCTTC. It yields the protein CATSVQGAIGHYGYTF.

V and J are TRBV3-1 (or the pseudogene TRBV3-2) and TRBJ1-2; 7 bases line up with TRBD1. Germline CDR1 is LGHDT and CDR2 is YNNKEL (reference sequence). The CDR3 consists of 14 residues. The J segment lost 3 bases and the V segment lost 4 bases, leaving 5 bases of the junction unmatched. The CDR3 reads CASSRGQVDYGYTF. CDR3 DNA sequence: TGTGCCAGCAGCCGAGGACAGGTTGACTATGGCTACACCTTC.

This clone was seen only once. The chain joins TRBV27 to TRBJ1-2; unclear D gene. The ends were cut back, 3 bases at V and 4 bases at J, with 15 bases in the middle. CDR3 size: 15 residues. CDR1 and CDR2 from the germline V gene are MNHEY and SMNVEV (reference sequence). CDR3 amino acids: CASSFSTHSSYGYTF. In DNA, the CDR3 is TGTGCCAGCAGTTTTAGCACCCACTCTTCCTATGGCTACACCTTC.

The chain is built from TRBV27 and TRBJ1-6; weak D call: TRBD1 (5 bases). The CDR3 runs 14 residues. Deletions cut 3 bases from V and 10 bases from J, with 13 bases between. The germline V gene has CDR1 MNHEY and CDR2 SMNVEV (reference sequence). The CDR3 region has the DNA TGTGCCAGCAGTTTTACAGGAGAGTGGTCACCCCTCCACTTT. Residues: CASSFTGEWSPLHF.

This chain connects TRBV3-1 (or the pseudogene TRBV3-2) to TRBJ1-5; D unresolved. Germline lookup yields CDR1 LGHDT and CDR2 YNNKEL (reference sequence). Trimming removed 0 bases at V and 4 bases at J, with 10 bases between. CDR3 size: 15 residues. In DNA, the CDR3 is TGTGCCAGCAGCCAAGATCATGCGTCTAATCAGCCCCAGCATTTT. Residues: CASSQDHASNQPQHF.

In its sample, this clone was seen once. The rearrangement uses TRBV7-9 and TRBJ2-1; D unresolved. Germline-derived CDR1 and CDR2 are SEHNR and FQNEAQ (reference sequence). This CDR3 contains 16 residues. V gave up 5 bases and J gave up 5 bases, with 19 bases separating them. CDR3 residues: CASSPTFGLGNNEQFF. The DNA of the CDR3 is TGTGCCAGCAGCCCTACCTTTGGATTGGGCAACAATGAGCAGTTCTTC.

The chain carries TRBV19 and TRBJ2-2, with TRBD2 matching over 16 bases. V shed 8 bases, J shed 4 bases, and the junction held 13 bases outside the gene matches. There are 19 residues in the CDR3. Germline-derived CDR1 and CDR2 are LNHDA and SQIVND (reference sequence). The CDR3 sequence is CASRRSGTSGRASTGELFF. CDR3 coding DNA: TGTGCCAGTCGAAGGTCCGGGACTAGCGGGAGGGCCAGCACCGGGGAGCTGTTTTTT.